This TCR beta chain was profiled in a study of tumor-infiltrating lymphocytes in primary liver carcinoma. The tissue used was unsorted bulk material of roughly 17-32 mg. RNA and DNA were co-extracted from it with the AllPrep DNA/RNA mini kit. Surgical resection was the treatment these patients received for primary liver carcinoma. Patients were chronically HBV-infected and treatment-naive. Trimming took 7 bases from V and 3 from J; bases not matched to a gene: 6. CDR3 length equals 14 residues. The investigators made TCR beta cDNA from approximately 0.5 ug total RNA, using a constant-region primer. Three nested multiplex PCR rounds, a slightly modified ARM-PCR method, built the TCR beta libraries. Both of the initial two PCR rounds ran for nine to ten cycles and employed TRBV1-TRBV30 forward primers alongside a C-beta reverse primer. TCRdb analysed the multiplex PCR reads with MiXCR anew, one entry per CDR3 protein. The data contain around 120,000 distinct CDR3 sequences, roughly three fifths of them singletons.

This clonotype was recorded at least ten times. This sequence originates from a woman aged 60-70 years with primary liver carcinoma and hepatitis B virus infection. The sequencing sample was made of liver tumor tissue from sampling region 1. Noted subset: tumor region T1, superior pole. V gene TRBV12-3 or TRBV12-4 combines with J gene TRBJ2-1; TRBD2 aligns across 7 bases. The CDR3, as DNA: TGTGCCAGCATCTTGGGGGGGATCTACAATGAGCAGTTCTTC. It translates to CASILGGIYNEQFF.